These 3 T cell receptor beta chains were all obtained from the same sample, sequenced in a study of T cell repertoires in cytomegalovirus infection. Using its own MiXCR run on the reads, TCRdb lists one record per CDR3 protein. The table has roughly 340,000 distinct CDR3 sequences, 25% to 30% seen once; the top ten hold about 19%. Their recognized antigens are unknown. The material was cultured PBMCs, obtained from culture after CMV antigen stimulation. The receptors were gathered from a human donor in good health (CMV status not recorded). Some clones in this sample may be carry-over from other donors' samples.

The chain joins TRBV2 to TRBJ1-1; a possible D gene is TRBD1 (6 bases). The CDR3 sequence is 13 residues long. The germline V gene encodes CDR1 SNHLY and CDR2 FYNNEI. Trimming removed 6 bases at V and 10 bases at J, with 18 bases between. CDR3 sequence: CASRRTVSVLAFF. The CDR3 DNA reads as TGTGCCAGCAGGAGGACAGTTTCTGTCTTAGCTTTCTTT. Complete variable domain (other parts from reference TRBV2 and TRBJ1-1): EPEVTQTPSHQVTQMGQEVILRCVPISNHLYFYWYRQILGQKVEFLVSFYNNEISEKSEIFDDQFSVERPDGSNFTLKIRSTKLEDSAMYFCASRRTVSVLAFFGQGTRLTVV.

This clonotype was counted between two and nine times. The chain couples TRBV19 to TRBJ1-1; 7 bases align to TRBD1. The CDR3 covers 13 residues. Germline V lookup: CDR1 LNHDA, CDR2 SQIVND (reference sequence). V lost 2 bases, J lost 4 bases, and 1 base stayed unmatched. CDR3 amino acids: CASSIQGGTEAFF. In DNA form, the CDR3 reads TGTGCCAGTAGTATACAGGGGGGCACTGAAGCTTTCTTT.

The chain joins TRBV9 to TRBJ2-2, with D uncertain. Germline values: CDR1 SGDLS, CDR2 YYNGEE. This CDR3 has 16 amino acids. V was cut by 0 bases and J by 0 bases, with 9 bases left in between. The CDR3 reads CASSVASSANTGELFF. The DNA of the CDR3 is TGTGCCAGCAGCGTAGCGAGCAGTGCGAACACCGGGGAGCTGTTTTTT. The entire variable domain, with the rest obtained from reference TRBV9 and TRBJ2-2, is as follows: DSGVTQTPKHLITATGQRVTLRCSPRSGDLSVYWYQQSLDQGLQFLIQYYNGEERAKGNILERFSAQQFPDLHSELNLSSLELGDSALYFCASSVASSANTGELFFGEGSRLTVL.